Detailed here is one TCR beta chain. The entry originates in a study of control samples from healthy donors and cancer patients. Profiled with immunoSEQ multiplex PCR; TCRdb holds only in-frame clones, not every one. Among tens of thousands of clones listed, around 87% were seen once. The sample taken for sequencing was blood. The sequence was obtained from a man in his fifties in good health.

In DNA form, the CDR3 reads TGCGCCAGCGGGGGACAGGGGGGGTCCTACGAGCAGTACGTC. Translating it yields CASGGQGGSYEQYV. V is TRBV10-2 and J is TRBJ2-7, with 11 bases lining up with TRBD1. The germline V gene has CDR1 WSHSY and CDR2 SAAADI. Germline trimming cut 8 bases from V and 1 base from J; bases unmatched to any gene: 4. This CDR3 has 14 residues.